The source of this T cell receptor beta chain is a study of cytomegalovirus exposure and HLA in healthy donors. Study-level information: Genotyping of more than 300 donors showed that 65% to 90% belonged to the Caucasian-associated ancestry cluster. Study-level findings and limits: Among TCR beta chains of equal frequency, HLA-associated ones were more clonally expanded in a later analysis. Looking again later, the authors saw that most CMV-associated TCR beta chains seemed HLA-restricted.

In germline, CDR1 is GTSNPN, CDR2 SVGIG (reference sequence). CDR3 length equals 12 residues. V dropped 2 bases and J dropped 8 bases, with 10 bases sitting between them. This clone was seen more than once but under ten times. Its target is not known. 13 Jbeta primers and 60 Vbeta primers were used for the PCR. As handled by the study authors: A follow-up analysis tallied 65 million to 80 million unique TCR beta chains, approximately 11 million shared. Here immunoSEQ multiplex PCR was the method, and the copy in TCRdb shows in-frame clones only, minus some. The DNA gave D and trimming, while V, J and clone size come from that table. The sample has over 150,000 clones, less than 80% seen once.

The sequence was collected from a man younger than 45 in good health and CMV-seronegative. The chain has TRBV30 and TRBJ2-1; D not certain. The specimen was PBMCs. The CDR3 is CAWSTRKDEQFF. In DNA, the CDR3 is TGTGCCTGGAGTACGAGGAAGGATGAGCAGTTCTTC.